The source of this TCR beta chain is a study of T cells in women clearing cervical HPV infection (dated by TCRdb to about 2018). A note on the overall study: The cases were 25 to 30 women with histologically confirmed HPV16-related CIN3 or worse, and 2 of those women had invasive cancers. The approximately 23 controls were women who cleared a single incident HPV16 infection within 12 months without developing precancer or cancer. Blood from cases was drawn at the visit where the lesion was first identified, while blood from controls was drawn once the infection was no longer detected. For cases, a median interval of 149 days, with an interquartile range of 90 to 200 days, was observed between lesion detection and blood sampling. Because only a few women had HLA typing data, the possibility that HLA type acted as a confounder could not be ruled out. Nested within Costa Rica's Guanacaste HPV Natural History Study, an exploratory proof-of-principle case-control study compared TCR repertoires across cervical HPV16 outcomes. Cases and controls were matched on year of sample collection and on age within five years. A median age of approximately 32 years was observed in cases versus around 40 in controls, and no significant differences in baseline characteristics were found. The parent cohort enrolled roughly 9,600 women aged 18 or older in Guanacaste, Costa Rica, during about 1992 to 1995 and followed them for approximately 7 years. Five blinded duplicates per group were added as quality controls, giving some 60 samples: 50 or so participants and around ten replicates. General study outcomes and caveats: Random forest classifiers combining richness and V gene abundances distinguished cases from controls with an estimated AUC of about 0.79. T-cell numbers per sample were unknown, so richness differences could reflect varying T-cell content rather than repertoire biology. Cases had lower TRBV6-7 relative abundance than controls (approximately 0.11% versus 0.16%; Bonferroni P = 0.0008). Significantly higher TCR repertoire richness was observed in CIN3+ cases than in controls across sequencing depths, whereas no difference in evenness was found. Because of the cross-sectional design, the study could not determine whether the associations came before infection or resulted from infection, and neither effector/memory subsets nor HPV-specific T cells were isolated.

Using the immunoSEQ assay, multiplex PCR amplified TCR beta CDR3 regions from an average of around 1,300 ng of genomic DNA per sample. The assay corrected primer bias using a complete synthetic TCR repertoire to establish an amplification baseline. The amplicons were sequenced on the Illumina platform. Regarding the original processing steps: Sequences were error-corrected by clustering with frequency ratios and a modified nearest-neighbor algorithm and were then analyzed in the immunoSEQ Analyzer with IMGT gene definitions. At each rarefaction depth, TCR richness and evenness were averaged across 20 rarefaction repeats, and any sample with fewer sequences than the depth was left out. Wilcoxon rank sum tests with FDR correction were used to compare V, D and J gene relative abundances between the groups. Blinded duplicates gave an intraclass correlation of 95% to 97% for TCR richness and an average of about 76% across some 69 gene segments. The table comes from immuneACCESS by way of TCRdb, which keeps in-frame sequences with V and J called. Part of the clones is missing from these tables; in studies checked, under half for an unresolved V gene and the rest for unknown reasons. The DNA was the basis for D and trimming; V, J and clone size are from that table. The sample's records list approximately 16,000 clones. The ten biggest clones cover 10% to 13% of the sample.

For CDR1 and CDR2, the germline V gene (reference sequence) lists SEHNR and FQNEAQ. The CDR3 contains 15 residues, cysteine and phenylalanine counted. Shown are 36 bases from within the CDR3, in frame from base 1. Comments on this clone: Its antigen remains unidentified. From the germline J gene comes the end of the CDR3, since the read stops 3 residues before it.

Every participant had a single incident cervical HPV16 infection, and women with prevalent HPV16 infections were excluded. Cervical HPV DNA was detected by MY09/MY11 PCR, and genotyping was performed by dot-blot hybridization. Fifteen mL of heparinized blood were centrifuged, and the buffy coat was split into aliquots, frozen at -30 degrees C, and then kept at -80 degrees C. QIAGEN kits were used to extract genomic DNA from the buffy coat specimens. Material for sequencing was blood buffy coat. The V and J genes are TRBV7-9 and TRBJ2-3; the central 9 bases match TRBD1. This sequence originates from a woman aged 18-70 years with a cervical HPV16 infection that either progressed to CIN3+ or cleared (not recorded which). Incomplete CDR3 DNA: TGTGCCAGCAGCTTCTCCGGGACAGGGAAAGAGACG. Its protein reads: CASSFSGTGKET. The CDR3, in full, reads CASSFSGTGKETQYF.